These T cell receptor beta chains were read from a single sample in a study of T cell responses to AZD1222 COVID-19 vaccine. Some clones are missing from TCRdb's copy, which holds only in-frame ones; the method was immunoSEQ multiplex PCR. The table has under 150,000 clones, 85% to 90% seen once. The sequencing used peripheral blood, collected 28 days after the second AZD1222 dose. The receptors shown here come from an adult who received the AZD1222 COVID-19 vaccine. CDR3s include the opening cysteine and the closing phenylalanine or tryptophan. Each record gives: D gene, V gene, J gene, clone size, CDR3 DNA, CDR3 protein. D genes are given only for firm matches. Clone size appears in some rows only: once, few, many, or a class for an expanded clone.

TRBD1,TRBV28,TRBJ2-7,-,TGTGCCAGCAGTCGCCGTATGACAGGGCTCTCCTACGAGCAGTACTTC,CASSRRMTGLSYEQYF
-,TRBV5-6,TRBJ2-7,-,TGTGCCAGCAGCTTGGGGATGTACGAGCAGTACTTC,CASSLGMYEQYF
TRBD1,TRBV29-1,TRBJ1-4,-,TGCAGCGTTACCGGGACAGGGCCTGAAAAACTGTTTTTT,CSVTGTGPEKLFF
-,TRBV7-6,TRBJ2-2,-,TGTGCCAGCAGGTCGACCGACCCCAACACCGGGGAGCTGTTTTTT,CASRSTDPNTGELFF
-,TRBV2,TRBJ1-3,once,TGTGCCAGCAGTGTTAGGACCAGCTCTGGAAACACCATATATTTT,CASSVRTSSGNTIYF
TRBD2,TRBV6-5,TRBJ2-1,-,TGTGCCAGCAGTTACGGGGGGACTAGCGGGGCCTCGGAGCAGTTCTTC,CASSYGGTSGASEQFF
-,TRBV28,TRBJ1-2,-,TGTGCCAGCAGTTTACCTGGGGGGGAACCCTATGGCTACACCTTC,CASSLPGGEPYGYTF
-,TRBV13,TRBJ1-1,-,TGTGCCAGCAGCTTAGGCCTGGAGGGTTGGAAAGCTTTCTTT,CASSLGLEGWKAFF
TRBD1,TRBV6-5,TRBJ2-5,-,TGTGCCAGCAGTTACTCCAGGACAGGGGGGGAGACCCAGTACTTC,CASSYSRTGGETQYF
-,TRBV6-1,TRBJ1-5,-,TGTGCCAGCAGTGAAGTCTCCGGTAATCAGCCCCAGCATTTT,CASSEVSGNQPQHF
-,TRBV6-4,TRBJ2-1,-,TGTGCCAGCAGTTCCACTGGTTACAATGAGCAGTTCTTC,CASSSTGYNEQFF
-,TRBV7-2,TRBJ1-5,-,TGTGCCAGCAGCCTAGCGGGGGGGGCGGTTCAGCCCCAGCATTTT,CASSLAGGAVQPQHF
-,TRBV2,TRBJ2-2,-,TGTGCCAGCAGGGCCAATCATCGCATCGGGGAGCTGTTTTTT,CASRANHRIGELFF
TRBD1,TRBV19,TRBJ1-1,-,TGTGCCAGTATTGGAGAGGACAGGACTGAAGCTTTCTTT,CASIGEDRTEAFF
-,TRBV18,TRBJ1-6,-,TGTGCCAGCTCACCACAATTCGATACAGGGTCGAATTCACCCCTCCACTTT,CASSPQFDTGSNSPLHF
-,TRBV7-9,TRBJ2-1,-,TGTGCCAGCAGCCCTCGGACAGACTACAATGAGCAGTTCTTC,CASSPRTDYNEQFF
-,TRBV7-3,TRBJ2-1,-,TGTGCCAGCAGTACCACCGGGCCGAGCTCCTACAATGAGCAGTTCTTC,CASSTTGPSSYNEQFF
-,TRBV5-1,TRBJ1-1,-,TGCGCCAGCAGCTTGGAGAGTTGGGGGAACACTGAAGCTTTCTTT,CASSLESWGNTEAFF
-,TRBV6-1,TRBJ2-1,-,TGTGCCAGCAGTGAGTGGGGAGAGCAGTTCTTC,CASSEWGEQFF
-,TRBV19,TRBJ1-2,-,TGTGCCAGTAGTCAACAGGGTCCCAACTATGGCTACACCTTC,CASSQQGPNYGYTF
-,TRBV19,TRBJ1-5,-,TGTGCCAGTAGTATGGGCAGGGATCATAGCAATCAGCCCCAGCATTTT,CASSMGRDHSNQPQHF
TRBD1,TRBV4-2,TRBJ2-2,-,TGTGCCAGCAGCCAAGATTTAGACAGGGTTGGCGGGGAGCTGTTTTTT,CASSQDLDRVGGELFF